These T cell receptor beta chains were read from a single sample in a study of T cell repertoires in cytomegalovirus infection. TCRdb processed the reads anew with MiXCR; each CDR3 protein has one entry. The sample has hundreds of thousands of distinct CDR3 sequences; roughly 15% are singletons. Sequenced: PBMCs. The receptor set was obtained from a human donor in good health (CMV status not recorded). Some clones in this sample may be carry-over from other donors' samples. The CDR3 runs from the conserved cysteine through the conserved F or W. A D gene is named only where the DNA matches it firmly. Where a row states a size, it is once, few, many or the class of an expanded clone; other rows omit it.

v_call,j_call,d_call,clone_size,cdr3_aa,cdr3_nt
TRBV4-1,TRBJ2-5,TRBD2,.,CASSRSGGKGETQYF,TGCGCCAGCAGCCGTAGCGGGGGAAAAGGAGAGACCCAGTACTTC
TRBV6-1,TRBJ2-1,TRBD1,.,CASSELSGGGEQFF,TGTGCCAGCAGTGAACTATCAGGGGGTGGCGAGCAGTTCTTC
TRBV10-3,TRBJ2-3,TRBD2,few,CAISEGGGAADTQYF,TGTGCCATCAGTGAAGGCGGGGGGGCCGCAGATACGCAGTATTTT
TRBV6-5,TRBJ2-7,.,many,CASSYSILGEGAYEQYF,TGTGCCAGCAGTTACTCGATACTAGGTGAGGGGGCCTACGAGCAGTACTTC
TRBV18,TRBJ1-5,.,few,CASSSGRYSNQPQHF,TGTGCCAGCTCATCCGGACGGTATAGCAATCAGCCCCAGCATTTT
TRBV5-4,TRBJ2-3,TRBD1,few,CASSPDRGSLGTQYF,TGTGCCAGCAGCCCGGACAGGGGGAGTCTTGGTACGCAGTATTTT
TRBV5-1,TRBJ2-7,.,few,CASSITGGAYEQYF,TGCGCCAGCAGCATCACAGGGGGGGCTTACGAGCAGTACTTC
TRBV5-1,TRBJ2-7,.,.,CASSPGLGPYEQYF,TGCGCCAGCAGCCCCGGGTTGGGACCCTACGAGCAGTACTTC
TRBV4-2,TRBJ2-2,TRBD1,.,CASCPGQGDTGELFF,TGTGCCAGTTGCCCGGGACAGGGTGACACCGGGGAGCTGTTTTTT
TRBV11-3,TRBJ2-7,.,many,CASSAVQGSEQYF,TGTGCCAGCAGCGCGGTCCAGGGTTCCGAGCAGTACTTC
TRBV6-2/TRBV6-3,TRBJ1-5,.,.,CATSDFHQPQHF,TGTGCCACCTCAGACTTTCATCAGCCCCAGCATTTT
TRBV6-1,TRBJ2-1,TRBD2,.,CASSLRTSGGVPSSYNEQFF,TGTGCCAGCAGTCTGCGGACTAGCGGGGGGGTCCCGAGCTCCTACAATGAGCAGTTCTTC
TRBV11-2,TRBJ1-1,TRBD1,few,CASSLPDRVTEAFF,TGTGCCAGCAGCTTACCCGACAGGGTGACTGAAGCTTTCTTT
TRBV19,TRBJ2-7,.,.,CASSMAGLEQYF,TGTGCCAGTAGTATGGCCGGGCTCGAGCAGTACTTC
TRBV6-5,TRBJ1-5,.,many,CASSYSATGLAQPQHF,TGTGCCAGCAGTTACTCGGCCACAGGGCTGGCTCAGCCCCAGCATTTT
TRBV28,TRBJ2-2,.,.,CASSPAGHDDGELFF,TGTGCCAGCAGTCCAGCGGGACACGATGACGGGGAGCTGTTTTTT
TRBV5-1,TRBJ2-7,.,few,CASSLVLGPAYEQYF,TGCGCCAGCAGCTTGGTTCTGGGGCCCGCCTACGAGCAGTACTTC
TRBV27,TRBJ2-3,TRBD2,many,CASRLAENTDTQYF,TGTGCCAGCAGACTAGCGGAGAACACAGATACGCAGTATTTT
TRBV6-1,TRBJ2-3,.,few,CASSPDADTQYF,TGTGCCAGCAGTCCGGATGCAGATACGCAGTATTTT
TRBV4-1,TRBJ1-4,.,.,CASSPSTTNEKLFF,TGCGCCAGCAGTCCTTCCACAACTAATGAAAAACTGTTTTTT
TRBV6-6,TRBJ1-2,.,few,CASSLGEGGYTF,TGTGCCAGCAGCCTGGGCGAGGGTGGCTACACCTTC
TRBV4-1,TRBJ2-3,.,once,CASSQGVGGPADTQYF,TGCGCCAGCAGCCAAGGGGTGGGGGGGCCAGCAGATACGCAGTATTTT
TRBV6-2/TRBV6-3,TRBJ1-5,TRBD1,few,CASSLLTGDNQPQHF,TGTGCCAGCAGTTTATTGACAGGGGACAATCAGCCCCAGCATTTT
TRBV7-9,TRBJ2-5,TRBD1,.,CASSFFIGRTGPVQYF,TGTGCCAGCAGCTTTTTTATCGGCCGGACAGGCCCCGTCCAGTACTTC
TRBV20-1,TRBJ1-1,.,.,CSARENRLSGTEAFF,TGCAGTGCTAGAGAGAACAGGCTCTCGGGCACTGAAGCTTTCTTT
TRBV6-5,TRBJ2-7,.,many,CASSYSHGTYEQYF,TGTGCCAGCAGTTATTCGCACGGTACCTACGAGCAGTACTTC
TRBV20-1,TRBJ2-1,TRBD2,few,CSARDLLRTRLNEQFF,TGCAGTGCTAGAGATTTGCTCCGGACTAGGCTCAATGAGCAGTTCTTC